This passage covers 20 T cell receptor beta chains from one sample sequenced in a study of blood T cell repertoires in COVID-19. Libraries were prepared by immunoSEQ multiplex PCR; TCRdb keeps only in-frame clonotypes and omits some of them. The sample includes 200,000 or so clones, 65% to 85% seen only once; the top ten take about 4.9%. Source material: peripheral blood. Receptor source: a young woman with acute or convalescent COVID-19.

The chain carries TRBV14 and TRBJ1-1; tentatively, D is TRBD1 (5 bases). Trimming cost V 1 base and J 10 bases, with 13 bases left between them. The CDR3 is made up of 13 amino acids. Germline values: CDR1 SGHDN, CDR2 FVKESK. CDR3 DNA: TGTGCCAGCAGCCAAGGGGGCAGGCCTCCAGCTTTCTTT. It translates to CASSQGGRPPAFF.

The V and J genes are TRBV7-2 and TRBJ1-4; no clear D. The germline V gene encodes CDR1 SGHTA and CDR2 FQGNSA. This CDR3 region has 13 residues. Trimming cost V 3 bases and J 13 bases, with 15 bases left between them. CDR3 protein: CASSLVPLNRLFF. DNA of the CDR3: TGTGCCAGCAGCTTGGTACCGCTAAACAGACTGTTTTTT.

A few counts support this clone. One junction end disagrees with the germline gene, perhaps due to a read error. This sequence joins TRBV6-2 or TRBV6-3 and TRBJ2-7; D perhaps matches TRBD1 (6 bases). Germline V gives CDR1 MNHEY, CDR2 SVGEGT. The CDR3 is made up of 12 amino acids. The CDR3 is CASSYQGPGQHF. The DNA for the CDR3 is TGTGCCAGCAGTTATCAGGGTCCGGGACAACACTTC.

This sequence joins TRBV6-5 and TRBJ2-3, with D uncertain. The CDR3 contains 13 residues. Trimming removed 8 bases from V and 1 base from J, with 10 bases in between. CDR1 is MNHEY, CDR2 SVGAGI, per germline. The CDR3 protein is CASLAPGTDTQYF. The CDR3 DNA follows: TGTGCCAGCCTGGCCCCCGGCACAGATACGCAGTATTTT.

The V call is TRBV6-2 or TRBV6-3, the J call TRBJ1-5, with D maybe TRBD1 (5 bases). Trimming cost V 5 bases and J 2 bases, with 16 bases left between them. CDR1 and CDR2 from the germline V gene are MNHEY and SVGEGT. The CDR3 has 16 residues. In DNA, the CDR3 is TGTGCCAGCAGTACCCAGGACTGGGGGGGCAATCAGCCCCAGCATTTT. Translation: CASSTQDWGGNQPQHF.

This clone is a singleton in its sample. The gene calls are TRBV5-5 and TRBJ2-1; the D gene is possibly TRBD1 (6 bases). The CDR3 spans 13 residues. Per the germline V gene, CDR1 is SGHKS and CDR2 is YYEKEE (reference sequence). Trimming pared 4 bases from V and 6 bases from J, leaving 11 bases between. CDR3 in amino acids: CASSLTGFNEQFF. CDR3 in DNA: TGTGCCAGCAGCCTTACAGGGTTCAATGAGCAGTTCTTC. Full variable domain (remainder filled in from reference TRBV5-5 and TRBJ2-1): DAGVTQSPTHLIKTRGQQVTLRCSPISGHKSVSWYQQVLGQGPQFIFQYYEKEERGRGNFPDRFSARQFPNYSSELNVNALLLGDSALYLCASSLTGFNEQFFGPGTRLTVL.

This clone was detected only a few times. J is TRBJ2-5 and V is TRBV10-1, with TRBD2 matching over 8 bases. In germline, CDR1 is WNHNN, CDR2 SYGVQD (reference sequence). V shed 3 bases, J shed 5 bases, and the junction held 14 bases outside the gene matches. The CDR3 extends over 17 amino acids. This chain's CDR3 is CASSDSAGAPLLETQYF. The CDR3 nucleotides read TGCGCCAGCAGTGATTCAGCGGGAGCCCCCCTTTTGGAGACCCAGTACTTC.

This chain uses TRBV7-2 with TRBJ1-2; D uncertain. This CDR3 is 11 amino acids long. V lost 6 bases to trimming and J lost 8 bases, with 10 bases between them. Germline assignment: CDR1 SGHTA and CDR2 FQGNSA. The CDR3 region is CASRSGWGYTF. CDR3 bases: TGTGCCAGCAGGTCCGGGTGGGGCTACACCTTC.

V gene TRBV27 combines with J gene TRBJ2-3; the D is unclear. V shed 0 bases and J shed 5 bases, with 6 bases lying between them. The CDR3 is 13 residues long. Germline V gene lookup returns CDR1 MNHEY and CDR2 SMNVEV (reference sequence). CDR3 loop: CASSLSLIDTQYF. The CDR3 DNA follows: TGTGCCAGCAGTTTATCGCTAATAGATACGCAGTATTTT.

The V gene is TRBV7-3, the J gene TRBJ2-3; TRBD2 matches at 7 bases. The CDR3 covers 15 residues. V was clipped by 5 bases and J by 1 base; unmatched bases: 6. The germline CDR1 and CDR2 sequences are SGHTA and FQGTGA. The DNA for the CDR3 is TGTGCCAGCAGCCGACAGAGCGGGGGCACAGATACGCAGTATTTT. Translating it yields CASSRQSGGTDTQYF.

V gene TRBV5-1 combines with J gene TRBJ1-2; 8 nucleotides match TRBD1. The germline CDR1 and CDR2 sequences are SGHRS and YFSETQ. V lost 1 base to trimming and J lost 6 bases; unmatched junction nucleotides: 5. The CDR3 has 14 amino acids. The CDR3: CASSLLQGAHGYTF. CDR3 coding DNA: TGCGCCAGCAGCTTGTTGCAGGGGGCCCATGGCTACACCTTC.

The CDR3: CASSPTPTGGYGYTF. In DNA form, the CDR3 reads TGTGCCAGTAGTCCAACCCCCACAGGGGGCTATGGCTACACCTTC. V gene TRBV19 combines with J gene TRBJ1-2; 8 nucleotides match TRBD1. This CDR3 is built from 15 residues. The germline V gene encodes CDR1 LNHDA and CDR2 SQIVND (reference sequence). V lost 5 bases and J lost 4; bases outside the gene matches: 9.

This sequence joins TRBV28 and TRBJ2-7, with D unclear. This CDR3 has 14 residues. V was cut by 1 base and J by 6 bases, with 13 bases left in between. The germline V gene has CDR1 MDHEN and CDR2 SYDVKM. As DNA, the CDR3 is TGTGCCAGCAGTTTATCGGTGTACGGCGGCGAGCAGTACTTC. Its protein is CASSLSVYGGEQYF.

A few counts support this clone. This rearrangement joins TRBV19 to TRBJ1-5, with unresolved D. The CDR3 runs to 13 residues. Trimming removed 10 bases at V and 6 bases at J, with 16 bases between. The germline V gene encodes CDR1 LNHDA and CDR2 SQIVND (reference sequence). The DNA of the CDR3 is TGTGCCATTGGAGGGAATAGAGTTCAGCCCCAGCATTTT. The encoded protein is CAIGGNRVQPQHF.

This sequence joins TRBV6-2 or TRBV6-3 and TRBJ2-2; the match to TRBD2 covers 7 bases. The CDR3 has 16 residues. Germline V gene sequence: CDR1 MNHEY, CDR2 SVGEGT. Trimming removed 0 bases from V and 4 bases from J; junction bases left unmatched: 5. The CDR3 region is CASSYSGGFSTGELFF. The CDR3 DNA sequence: TGTGCCAGCAGTTACTCGGGGGGGTTTTCCACCGGGGAGCTGTTTTTT.

The chain couples TRBV29-1 to TRBJ1-2; D may be TRBD1 (6 bases). The CDR3 sequence is 12 residues long. From germline, CDR1 is SQVTM and CDR2 ANQGSEA. V was pared by 7 bases and J by 3 bases, with 12 bases between. The CDR3 region has the DNA TGCAGCGCAAAGGGGGGGGACTATGGCTACACCTTC. Translated, it gives CSAKGGDYGYTF. The whole variable domain, filled in from reference TRBV29-1 and TRBJ1-2, reads SAVISQKPSRDICQRGTSLTIQCQVDSQVTMMFWYRQQPGQSLTLIATANQGSEATYESGFVIDKFPISRPNLTFSTLTVSNMSPEDSSIYLCSAKGGDYGYTFGSGTRLTVV.

This chain joins TRBV7-9 and TRBJ1-5, with 8 bases lining up with TRBD1. The CDR3 runs 12 residues. CDR1 is SEHNR and CDR2 is FQNEAQ in the germline V gene (reference sequence). The V and J ends lost 4 bases and 9 bases, in that order; junction bases with no gene match: 2. The CDR3, as DNA: TGTGCCAGCAGCTCAGGACAGGGGCCCCAGCATTTT. It specifies CASSSGQGPQHF.

This rearrangement joins TRBV19 to TRBJ1-2; TRBD1 aligns across 10 bases. CDR1 is LNHDA, CDR2 SQIVND, per germline (reference sequence). The CDR3 extends over 15 amino acids. J was trimmed by 6 bases and V by 3 bases; bases with no gene match: 7. The CDR3 sequence is CASSIQTGGFDGYTF. CDR3 nucleotide sequence: TGTGCCAGTAGTATCCAGACAGGGGGCTTCGATGGCTACACCTTC. Filled out from reference TRBV19 and TRBJ1-2, the complete variable domain reads DGGITQSPKYLFRKEGQNVTLSCEQNLNHDAMYWYRQDPGQGLRLIYYSQIVNDFQKGDIAEGYSVSREKKESFPLTVTSAQKNPTAFYLCASSIQTGGFDGYTFGSGTRLTVV.

The J gene is TRBJ2-3, the V gene TRBV6-4; 8 bases are shared with TRBD1. Per the germline V gene, CDR1 is MRHNA and CDR2 is SNTAGT. The V and J ends lost 4 bases and 5 bases, in that order; junction bases with no gene match: 8. This CDR3 contains 15 residues. The CDR3, as DNA: TGTGCCAGCAGTGCCGACGAAACAGGGGGAGATACGCAGTATTTT. This translates into CASSADETGGDTQYF.

V usage is TRBV30 and J usage is TRBJ2-3; D is undetermined. V was clipped by 0 bases and J by 4 bases, with 8 bases between them. Germline assignment: CDR1 GTSNPN and CDR2 SVGIG (reference sequence). The CDR3 totals 13 residues. Here the CDR3 reads CAWSVAGPDTQYF. Written as DNA, the CDR3 is TGTGCCTGGAGTGTTGCAGGTCCAGATACGCAGTATTTT.